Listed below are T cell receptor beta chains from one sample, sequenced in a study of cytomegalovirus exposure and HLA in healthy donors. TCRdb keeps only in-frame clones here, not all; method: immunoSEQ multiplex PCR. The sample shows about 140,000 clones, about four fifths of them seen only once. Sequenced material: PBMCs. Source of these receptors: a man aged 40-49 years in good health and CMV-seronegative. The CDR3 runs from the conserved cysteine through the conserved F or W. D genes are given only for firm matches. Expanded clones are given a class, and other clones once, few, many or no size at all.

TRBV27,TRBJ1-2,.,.,TGTGCCAGCAGTCGCCGGGGGGGCTATGGCTACACCTTC,CASSRRGGYGYTF
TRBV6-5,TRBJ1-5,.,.,TGTGCCAGCAAAGTGCGGGTCCTCAATCAGCCCCAGCATTTT,CASKVRVLNQPQHF
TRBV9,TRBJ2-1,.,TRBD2,TGTGCCAGCAGTCGGAGCACCGGGACTAGCGGGCTCCTAAGCTCCTACAATGAGCAGTTCTTC,CASSRSTGTSGLLSSYNEQFF
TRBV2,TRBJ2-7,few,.,TGTGCCAGTCAACGAAGAAGAGAAACCTACGAGCAGTACTTC,CASQRRRETYEQYF
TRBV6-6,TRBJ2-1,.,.,TGTGCCACTACCAAAGTCGGGTTCTCCTACAATGAGCAGTTCTTC,CATTKVGFSYNEQFF
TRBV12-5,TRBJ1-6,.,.,TGTGCTAGTGGTTTCGACAGTGGAAATTCACCCCTCCACTTT,CASGFDSGNSPLHF
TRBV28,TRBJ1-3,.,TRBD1,TGTGCCAGCAGGCCGACCGTGACAGGGGGACGGAGTGGAAACACCATATATTTT,CASRPTVTGGRSGNTIYF
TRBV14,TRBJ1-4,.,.,TGTGCCAGCAGCCAAGGGGCCGGGGTGACTAATGAAAAACTGTTTTTT,CASSQGAGVTNEKLFF
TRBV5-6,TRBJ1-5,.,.,TGTGCCAGCTGTGAGGGTGGTAGCAATCAGCCCCAGCATTTT,CASCEGGSNQPQHF
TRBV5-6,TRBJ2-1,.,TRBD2,TGTGCCAGCAGCTTCAGCGGGGGGGGTAATGAGCAGTTCTTC,CASSFSGGGNEQFF
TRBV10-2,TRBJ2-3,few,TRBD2,TGCGCCAGCAGTCTTCGGGGGGGCACAGATACGCAGTATTTT,CASSLRGGTDTQYF
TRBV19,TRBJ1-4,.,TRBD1,TGTGCCAGTAGCACCTCCGGGACAGCGAACGGTGAAAAACTGTTTTTT,CASSTSGTANGEKLFF
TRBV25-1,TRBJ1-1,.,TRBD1,TGTGCCAGCAGCCACCCTAATGGACAGGGCGGGACTGAAGCTTTCTTT,CASSHPNGQGGTEAFF
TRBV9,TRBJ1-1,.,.,TGTGCCAGCAGCGTAGGAGTTGAGGCTTACACTGAAGCTTTCTTT,CASSVGVEAYTEAFF
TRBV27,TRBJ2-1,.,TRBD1,TGTGCCAGCAGTACCGCGGGACAGGGGGATAATGAGCAGTTCTTC,CASSTAGQGDNEQFF
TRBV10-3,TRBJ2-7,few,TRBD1,TGTGCCATCAGCGGGGACAGGACCTACGAGCAGTACTTC,CAISGDRTYEQYF